This T cell receptor (beta chain) was sequenced during a study of T-cell memory formation after mild COVID-19. Using its own MiXCR run on the 5' RACE reads, TCRdb lists one record per CDR3 protein. The table has fewer than 140,000 distinct CDR3 sequences, over 15% seen once. Germline CDR1 is MNHEY and CDR2 is SVGAGI. The CDR3 is 14 amino acids. V lost 6 bases to trimming and J lost 0 bases; unmatched junction nucleotides: 2. Sample: PBMCs or a T cell subset sorted from them (not recorded which). The rearrangement joins TRBV6-5 to TRBJ2-3; 8 positions agree with TRBD1. This clonotype was sampled from an adult woman who had mild COVID-19 (a few samples of this study predate the infection). Cell type and time point are not known. CDR3 region: CASSDRGSTDTQYF. CDR3 nucleotides: TGTGCCAGCAGCGACAGGGGAAGCACAGATACGCAGTATTTT.